This T cell receptor (beta chain) was sequenced during a study of shared clonotypes between healthy human individuals. The germline V gene has CDR1 MDHEN and CDR2 SYDVKM. Trimming took 9 bases from V and 8 from J, leaving 19 bases between them. This CDR3 has 14 amino acids. Data came from immunoSEQ multiplex PCR; TCRdb stores just in-frame clones and leaves some out. The profile covers about 480,000 clones, with more than 65% appearing a single time and 10% to 15% taken by the ten largest. Sequenced material: PBMCs. The receptor comes from a woman aged 40 to 50 in good health. Some clones in this sample may be carry-over from other donors' samples. V and J are TRBV28 and TRBJ2-2; no reliable D call. The chain's CDR3 is CASRWISQSGELFF. The CDR3 DNA reads as TGTGCCAGTCGGTGGATATCCCAGTCGGGGGAGCTGTTTTTT.